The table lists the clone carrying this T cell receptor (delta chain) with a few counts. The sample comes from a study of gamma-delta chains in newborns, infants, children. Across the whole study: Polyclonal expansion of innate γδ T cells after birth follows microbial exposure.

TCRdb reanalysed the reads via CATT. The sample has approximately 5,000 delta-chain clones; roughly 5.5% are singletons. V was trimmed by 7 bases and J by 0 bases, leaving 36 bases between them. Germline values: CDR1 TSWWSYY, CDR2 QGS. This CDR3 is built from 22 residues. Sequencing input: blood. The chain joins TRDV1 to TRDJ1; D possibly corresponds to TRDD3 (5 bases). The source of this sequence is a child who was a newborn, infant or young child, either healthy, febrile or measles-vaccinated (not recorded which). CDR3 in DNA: TGTGCTCTTGCGTCCCCTGCGGGGGCCTGTCGGCCACCCCCCTTACACACCGATAAACTCATCTTT. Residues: CALASPAGACRPPPLHTDKLIF.